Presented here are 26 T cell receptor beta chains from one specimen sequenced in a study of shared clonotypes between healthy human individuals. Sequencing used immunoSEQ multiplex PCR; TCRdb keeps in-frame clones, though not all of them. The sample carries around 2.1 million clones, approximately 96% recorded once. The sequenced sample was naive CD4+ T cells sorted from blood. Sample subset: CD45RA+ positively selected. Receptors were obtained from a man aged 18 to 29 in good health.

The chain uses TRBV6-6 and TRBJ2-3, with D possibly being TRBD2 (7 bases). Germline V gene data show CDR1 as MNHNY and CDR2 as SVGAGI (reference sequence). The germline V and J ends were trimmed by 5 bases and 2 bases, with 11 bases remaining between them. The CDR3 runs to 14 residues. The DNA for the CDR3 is TGTGCCAGCAGTCCGGGGGGCCCCACAGATACGCAGTATTTT. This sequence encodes CASSPGGPTDTQYF.

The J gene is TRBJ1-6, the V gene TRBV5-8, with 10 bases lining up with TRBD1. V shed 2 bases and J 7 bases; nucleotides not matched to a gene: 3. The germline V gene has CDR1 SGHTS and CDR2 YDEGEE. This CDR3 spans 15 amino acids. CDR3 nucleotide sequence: TGTGCCAGCAGCTTCGTGGACAGGGGGAATTCACCCCTCCACTTT. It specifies CASSFVDRGNSPLHF.

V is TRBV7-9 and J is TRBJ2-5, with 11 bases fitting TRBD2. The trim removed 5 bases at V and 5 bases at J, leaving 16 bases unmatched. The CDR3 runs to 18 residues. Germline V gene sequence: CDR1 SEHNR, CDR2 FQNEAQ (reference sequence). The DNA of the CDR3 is TGTGCCAGCAGCGGACTTCTAGGTAGCGGGAGGGCCGTGGAGACCCAGTACTTC. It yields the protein CASSGLLGSGRAVETQYF.

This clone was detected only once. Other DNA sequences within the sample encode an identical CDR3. CDR3 amino acids: CAISESGGTQETQYF. CDR3 DNA: TGTGCCATCAGTGAGTCGGGGGGGACGCAAGAGACCCAGTACTTC. J is TRBJ2-5 and V is TRBV10-3; 7 bases are shared with TRBD2. From germline, CDR1 is ENHRY and CDR2 SYGVKD. V shed 0 bases, J shed 2 bases, and the junction held 3 bases outside the gene matches. There are 15 residues in the CDR3.

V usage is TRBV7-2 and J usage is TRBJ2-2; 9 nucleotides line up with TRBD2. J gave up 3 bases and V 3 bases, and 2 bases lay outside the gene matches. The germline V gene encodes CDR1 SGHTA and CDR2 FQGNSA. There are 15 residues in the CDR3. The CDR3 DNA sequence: TGTGCCAGCAGCTTCAGACTAGCGGACACCGGGGAGCTGTTTTTT. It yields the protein CASSFRLADTGELFF.

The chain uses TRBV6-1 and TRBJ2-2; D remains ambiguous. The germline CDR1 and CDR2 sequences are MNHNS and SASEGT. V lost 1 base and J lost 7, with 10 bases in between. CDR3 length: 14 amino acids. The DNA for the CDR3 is TGTGCCAGCAGTGAAGGGCAGTTCAGCGGGGAGCTGTTTTTT. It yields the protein CASSEGQFSGELFF.

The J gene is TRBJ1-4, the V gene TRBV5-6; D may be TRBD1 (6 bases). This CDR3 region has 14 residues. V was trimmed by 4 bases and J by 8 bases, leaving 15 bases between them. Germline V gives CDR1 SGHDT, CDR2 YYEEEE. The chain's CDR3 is CASSHDRLGEKLFF. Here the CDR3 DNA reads TGTGCCAGCAGCCATGACAGGTTAGGGGAAAAACTGTTTTTT.

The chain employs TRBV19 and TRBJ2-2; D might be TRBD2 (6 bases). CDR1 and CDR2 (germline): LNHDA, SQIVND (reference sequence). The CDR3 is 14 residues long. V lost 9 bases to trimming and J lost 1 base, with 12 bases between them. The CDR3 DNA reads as TGTGCCAGACGGAGGGGCCTGAACACCGGGGAGCTGTTTTTT. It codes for CARRRGLNTGELFF. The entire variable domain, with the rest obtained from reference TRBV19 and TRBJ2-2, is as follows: DGGITQSPKYLFRKEGQNVTLSCEQNLNHDAMYWYRQDPGQGLRLIYYSQIVNDFQKGDIAEGYSVSREKKESFPLTVTSAQKNPTAFYLCARRRGLNTGELFFGEGSRLTVL.

CDR3 DNA: TGTGCCAGCAGGATCGACGGTAACACTGAAGCTTTCTTT. Protein sequence: CASRIDGNTEAFF. V and J are TRBV2 and TRBJ1-1; no definite D call. CDR3 length: 13 amino acids. Trimming pared 6 bases from V and 2 bases from J, leaving 10 bases between. The V gene's germline CDR1 is SNHLY and CDR2 FYNNEI.

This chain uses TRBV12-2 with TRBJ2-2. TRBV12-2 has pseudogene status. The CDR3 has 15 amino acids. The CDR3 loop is CASRLPEWGTGELFF. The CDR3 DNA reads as TGTGCAAGTCGCTTACCCGAGTGGGGCACCGGGGAGCTGTTTTTT.

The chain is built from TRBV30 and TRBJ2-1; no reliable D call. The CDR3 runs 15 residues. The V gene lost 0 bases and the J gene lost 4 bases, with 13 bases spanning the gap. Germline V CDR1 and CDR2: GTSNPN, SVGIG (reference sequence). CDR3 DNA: TGTGCCTGGAGTGTCGGCTCCCCGACTTACAATGAGCAGTTCTTC. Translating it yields CAWSVGSPTYNEQFF.

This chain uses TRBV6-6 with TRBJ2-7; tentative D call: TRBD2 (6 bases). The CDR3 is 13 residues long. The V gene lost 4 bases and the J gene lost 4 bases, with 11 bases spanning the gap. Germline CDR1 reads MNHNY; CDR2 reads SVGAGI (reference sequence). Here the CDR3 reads CASSSGLTYEQYF. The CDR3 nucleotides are TGTGCCAGCAGTTCGGGACTGACTTACGAGCAGTACTTC.

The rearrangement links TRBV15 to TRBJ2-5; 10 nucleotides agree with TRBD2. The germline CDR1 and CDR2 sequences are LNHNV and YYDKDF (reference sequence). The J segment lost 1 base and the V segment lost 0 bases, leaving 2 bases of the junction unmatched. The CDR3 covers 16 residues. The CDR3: CATSRDASGGQETQYF. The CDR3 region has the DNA TGTGCCACCAGCAGAGACGCTAGCGGGGGCCAAGAGACCCAGTACTTC.

CDR3 DNA: TGCAGCGGGGGCAAGGGGAACACTGAAGCTTTCTTT. Encoded protein: CSGGKGNTEAFF. V usage is TRBV29-1 and J usage is TRBJ1-1, with D perhaps TRBD1 (5 bases). The CDR3 contains 12 residues. CDR1 is SQVTM, CDR2 ANQGSEA, per germline. V shed 7 bases and J shed 1 base, with 10 bases lying between them.

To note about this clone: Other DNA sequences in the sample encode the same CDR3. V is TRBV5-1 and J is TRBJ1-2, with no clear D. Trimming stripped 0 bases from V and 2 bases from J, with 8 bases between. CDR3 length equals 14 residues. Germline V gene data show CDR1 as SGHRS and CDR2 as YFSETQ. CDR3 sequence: CASSLVSGNYGYTF. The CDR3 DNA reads TGCGCCAGCAGCTTGGTTTCGGGGAACTATGGCTACACCTTC.

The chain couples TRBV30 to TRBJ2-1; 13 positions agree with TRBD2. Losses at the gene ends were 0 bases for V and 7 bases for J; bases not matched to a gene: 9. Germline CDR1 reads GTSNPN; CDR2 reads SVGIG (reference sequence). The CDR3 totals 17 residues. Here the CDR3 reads CAWSVLLTSGRSNEQFF. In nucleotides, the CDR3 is TGTGCCTGGAGTGTATTATTGACTAGCGGGAGGAGTAATGAGCAGTTCTTC. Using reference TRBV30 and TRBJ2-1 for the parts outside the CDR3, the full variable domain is SQTIHQWPATLVQPVGSPLSLECTVEGTSNPNLYWYRQAAGRGLQLLFYSVGIGQISSEVPQNLSASRPQDRQFILSSKKLLLSDSGFYLCAWSVLLTSGRSNEQFFGPGTRLTVL.

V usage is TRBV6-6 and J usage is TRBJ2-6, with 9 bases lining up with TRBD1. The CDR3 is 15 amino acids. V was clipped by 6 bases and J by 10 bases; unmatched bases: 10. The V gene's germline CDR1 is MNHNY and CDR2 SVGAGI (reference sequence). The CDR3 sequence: CASRQPGQGVNVLTF. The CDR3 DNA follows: TGTGCCAGCAGACAACCGGGACAGGGAGTAAACGTCCTGACTTTC.

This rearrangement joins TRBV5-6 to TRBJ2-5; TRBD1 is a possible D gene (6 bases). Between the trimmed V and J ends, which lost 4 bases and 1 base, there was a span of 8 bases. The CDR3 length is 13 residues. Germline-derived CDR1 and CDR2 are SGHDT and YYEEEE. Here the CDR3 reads CASSPTGQETQYF. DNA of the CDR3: TGTGCCAGCAGCCCGACAGGCCAAGAGACCCAGTACTTC.

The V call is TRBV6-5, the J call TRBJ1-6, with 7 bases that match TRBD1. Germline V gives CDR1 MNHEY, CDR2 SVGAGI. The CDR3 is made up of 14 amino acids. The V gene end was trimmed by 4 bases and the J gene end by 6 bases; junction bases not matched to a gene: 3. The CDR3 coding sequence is TGTGCCAGCAGTTCAGGGGGTATTAATTCACCCCTCCACTTT. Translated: CASSSGGINSPLHF.

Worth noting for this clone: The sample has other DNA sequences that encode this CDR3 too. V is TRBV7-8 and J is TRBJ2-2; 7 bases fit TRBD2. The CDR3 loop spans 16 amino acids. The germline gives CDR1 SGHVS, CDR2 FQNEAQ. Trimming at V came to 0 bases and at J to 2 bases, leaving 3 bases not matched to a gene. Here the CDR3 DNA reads TGTGCCAGCAGCTTAGCCGGGACTATTAACACCGGGGAGCTGTTTTTT. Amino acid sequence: CASSLAGTINTGELFF.

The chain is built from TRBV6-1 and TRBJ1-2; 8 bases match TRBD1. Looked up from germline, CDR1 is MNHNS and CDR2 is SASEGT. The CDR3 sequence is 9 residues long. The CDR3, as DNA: TGTGGGACAGGGTATGGCTACACCTTC. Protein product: CGTGYGYTF.

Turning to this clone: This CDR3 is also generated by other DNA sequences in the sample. This chain's CDR3 is CASSYSGLAGSYEQYF. In nucleotides, the CDR3 is TGTGCCAGCAGTTACTCGGGACTAGCGGGATCGTACGAGCAGTACTTC. This sequence joins TRBV6-5 and TRBJ2-7; 13 bases are a match to TRBD2. V was clipped by 0 bases and J by 4 bases; unmatched bases: 3. Germline CDR1 reads MNHEY; CDR2 reads SVGAGI. This CDR3 has 16 residues.

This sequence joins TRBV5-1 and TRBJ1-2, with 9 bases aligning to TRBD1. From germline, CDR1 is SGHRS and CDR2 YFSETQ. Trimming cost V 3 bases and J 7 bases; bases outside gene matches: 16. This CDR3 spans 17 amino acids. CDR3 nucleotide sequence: TGCGCCAGCAGCTCCCAATTGGGACAGGGCTTTGGTGGTGGCTACACCTTC. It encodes CASSSQLGQGFGGGYTF.

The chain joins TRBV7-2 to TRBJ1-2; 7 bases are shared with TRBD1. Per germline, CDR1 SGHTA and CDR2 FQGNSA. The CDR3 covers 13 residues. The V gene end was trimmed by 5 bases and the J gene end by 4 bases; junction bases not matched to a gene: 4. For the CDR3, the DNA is TGTGCCAGCAGCCACAGGGGTACCTATGGCTACACCTTC. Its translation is CASSHRGTYGYTF.

CDR3 DNA sequence: TGCGCCAGCCGTCAGGAGGGGGCACGGGAGCAGTACTTC. This sequence encodes CASRQEGAREQYF. The rearrangement links TRBV5-1 to TRBJ2-7; tentatively, D is TRBD1 (7 bases). The CDR3 extends over 13 amino acids. Germline V gives CDR1 SGHRS, CDR2 YFSETQ. V was cut by 7 bases and J by 7 bases, with 18 bases left in between.

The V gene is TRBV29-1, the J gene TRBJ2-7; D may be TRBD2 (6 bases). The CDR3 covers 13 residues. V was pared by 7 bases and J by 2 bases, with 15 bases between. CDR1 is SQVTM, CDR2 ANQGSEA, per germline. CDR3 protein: CSAPGDGPYEQYF. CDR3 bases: TGCAGCGCCCCGGGGGACGGACCCTACGAGCAGTACTTC.